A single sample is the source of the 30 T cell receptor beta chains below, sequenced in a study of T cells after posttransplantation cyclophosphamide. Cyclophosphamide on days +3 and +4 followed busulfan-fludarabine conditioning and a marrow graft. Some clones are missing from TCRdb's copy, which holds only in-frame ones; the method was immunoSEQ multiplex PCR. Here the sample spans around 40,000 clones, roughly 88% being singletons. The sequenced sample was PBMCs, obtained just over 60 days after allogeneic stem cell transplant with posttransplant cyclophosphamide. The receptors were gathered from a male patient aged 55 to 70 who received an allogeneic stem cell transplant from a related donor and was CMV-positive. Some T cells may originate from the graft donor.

The CDR3 sequence: CAVEGLANQPQHF. The CDR3 DNA reads TGTGCCGTCGAGGGACTTGCGAATCAGCCCCAGCATTTT. The chain has TRBV28 and TRBJ1-5; D is perhaps TRBD1 (5 bases). CDR1 is MDHEN, CDR2 SYDVKM, per germline. V was cut by 11 bases and J by 4 bases, with 15 bases left in between. CDR3 size: 13 residues.

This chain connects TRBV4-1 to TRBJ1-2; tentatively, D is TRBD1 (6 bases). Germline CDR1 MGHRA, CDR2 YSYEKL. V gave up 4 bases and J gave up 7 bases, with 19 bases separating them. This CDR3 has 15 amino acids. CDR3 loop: CASSLFPGQGGGYTF. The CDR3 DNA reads TGCGCCAGCAGCCTGTTCCCGGGGCAAGGGGGTGGCTACACCTTC.

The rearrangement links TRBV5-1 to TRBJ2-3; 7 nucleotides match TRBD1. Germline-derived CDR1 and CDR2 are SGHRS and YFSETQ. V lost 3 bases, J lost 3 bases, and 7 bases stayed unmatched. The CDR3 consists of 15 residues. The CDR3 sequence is CASSSRGQETDTQYF. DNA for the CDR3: TGCGCCAGCAGCTCGAGGGGGCAAGAGACAGATACGCAGTATTTT.

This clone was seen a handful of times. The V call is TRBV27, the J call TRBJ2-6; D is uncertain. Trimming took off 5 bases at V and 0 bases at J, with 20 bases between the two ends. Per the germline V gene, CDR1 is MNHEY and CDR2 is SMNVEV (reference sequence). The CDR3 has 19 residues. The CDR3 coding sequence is TGTGCCAGCAGTCCTACCCCGGGTCTTAAAACCTCTGGGGCCAACGTCCTGACTTTC. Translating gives CASSPTPGLKTSGANVLTF.

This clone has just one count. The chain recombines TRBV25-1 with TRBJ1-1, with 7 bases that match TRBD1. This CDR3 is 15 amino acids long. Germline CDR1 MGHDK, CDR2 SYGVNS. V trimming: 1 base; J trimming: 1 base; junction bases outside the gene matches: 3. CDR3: CASSEWDRPNTEAFF. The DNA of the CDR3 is TGTGCCAGCAGTGAATGGGACAGACCGAACACTGAAGCTTTCTTT.

The CDR3 region has the DNA TGTGCCAGCAGCTTGTGGTCAGGGGTCATTTATAATTCACCCCTCCACTTT. Residues: CASSLWSGVIYNSPLHF. This chain uses TRBV5-8 with TRBJ1-6; weak D call: TRBD1 (6 bases). The CDR3 runs to 17 residues. Trimming left V 1 base short and J 4 bases short, with 15 bases between. CDR1 is SGHTS, CDR2 YDEGEE, per germline.

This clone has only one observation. The CDR3 reads CASSQVPGQGDQPQHF. The CDR3 nucleotides read TGTGCCAGCAGCCAAGTCCCGGGACAGGGAGATCAGCCCCAGCATTTT. V and J are TRBV4-2 and TRBJ1-5; 9 positions match TRBD1. Germline loops: CDR1 LGHNA, CDR2 YNFKEQ. The CDR3 covers 16 residues. The J segment lost 5 bases and the V segment lost 1 base, leaving 6 bases of the junction unmatched.

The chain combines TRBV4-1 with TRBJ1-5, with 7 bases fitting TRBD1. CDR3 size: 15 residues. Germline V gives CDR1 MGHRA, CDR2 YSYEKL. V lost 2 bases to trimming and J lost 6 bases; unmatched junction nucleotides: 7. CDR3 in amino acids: CASSQYQGEGQPQHF. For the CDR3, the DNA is TGCGCCAGCAGCCAATACCAGGGGGAAGGTCAGCCCCAGCATTTT.

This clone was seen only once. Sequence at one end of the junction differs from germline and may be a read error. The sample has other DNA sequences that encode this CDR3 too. The CDR3 protein is CASKEDRAGKLAYNEQFF. The CDR3 DNA is TGCGCCAGCAAAGAGGACAGGGCAGGAAAACTCGCCTACAATGAACAGTTCTTC. The genes are TRBV5-1 and TRBJ2-1, with 8 positions matching TRBD1. Germline lookup yields CDR1 SGHRS and CDR2 YFSETQ. The CDR3 totals 18 residues.

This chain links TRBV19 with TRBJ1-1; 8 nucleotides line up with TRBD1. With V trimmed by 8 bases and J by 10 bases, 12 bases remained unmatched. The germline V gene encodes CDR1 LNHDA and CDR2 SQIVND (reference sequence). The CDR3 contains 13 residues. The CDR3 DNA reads TGTGCCAGTGGGACAGGTATAGGGTTTGGAGCTTTCTTT. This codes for CASGTGIGFGAFF.

CDR3 sequence (DNA): TGTGCCAGCAGCGTAGAGGGCGGGGGAAAAAAGACCCAGTACTTC. It translates to CASSVEGGGKKTQYF. This chain links TRBV9 with TRBJ2-5; 7 bases map to TRBD2. Germline values: CDR1 SGDLS, CDR2 YYNGEE. The V and J ends lost 0 bases and 6 bases, in that order; junction bases with no gene match: 8. There are 15 residues in the CDR3.

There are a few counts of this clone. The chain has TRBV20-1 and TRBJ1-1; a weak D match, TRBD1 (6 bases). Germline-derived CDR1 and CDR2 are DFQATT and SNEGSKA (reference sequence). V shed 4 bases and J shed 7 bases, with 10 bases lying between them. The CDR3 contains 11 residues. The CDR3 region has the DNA TGCAGTGCTACCAGGGGAAATGAAGCTTTCTTT. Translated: CSATRGNEAFF.

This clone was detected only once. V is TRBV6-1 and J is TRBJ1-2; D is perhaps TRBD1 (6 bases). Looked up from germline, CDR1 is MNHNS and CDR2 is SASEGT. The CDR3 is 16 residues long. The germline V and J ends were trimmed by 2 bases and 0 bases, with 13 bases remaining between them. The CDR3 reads CASSESVWTANYGYTF. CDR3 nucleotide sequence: TGTGCCAGCAGTGAAAGCGTTTGGACAGCTAACTATGGCTACACCTTC.

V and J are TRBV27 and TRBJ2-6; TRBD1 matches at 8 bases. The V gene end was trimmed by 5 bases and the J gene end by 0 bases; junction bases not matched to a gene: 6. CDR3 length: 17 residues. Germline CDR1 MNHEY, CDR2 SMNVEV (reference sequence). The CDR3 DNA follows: TGTGCCAGCAGTCCCAGGACAGGGTACTCTGGGGCCAACGTCCTGACTTTC. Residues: CASSPRTGYSGANVLTF.

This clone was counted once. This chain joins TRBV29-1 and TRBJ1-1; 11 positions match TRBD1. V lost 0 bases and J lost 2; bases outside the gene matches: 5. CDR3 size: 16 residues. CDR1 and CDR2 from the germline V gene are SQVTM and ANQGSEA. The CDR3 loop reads CSVEDRRTGGNTEAFF. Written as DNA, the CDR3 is TGCAGCGTTGAAGATCGGCGGACAGGGGGCAACACTGAAGCTTTCTTT.

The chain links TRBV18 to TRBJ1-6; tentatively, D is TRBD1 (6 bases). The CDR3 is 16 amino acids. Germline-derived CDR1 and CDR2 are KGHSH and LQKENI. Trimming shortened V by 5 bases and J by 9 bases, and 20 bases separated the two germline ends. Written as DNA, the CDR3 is TGTGCCAGCTCATTGGGGGCCAGGGGCGACGGTTCACCCCTCCACTTT. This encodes CASSLGARGDGSPLHF.

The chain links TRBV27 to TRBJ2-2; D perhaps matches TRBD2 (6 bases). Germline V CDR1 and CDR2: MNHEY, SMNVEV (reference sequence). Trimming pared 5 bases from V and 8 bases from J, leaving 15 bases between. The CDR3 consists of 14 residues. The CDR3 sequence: CASSIRDSTGELFF. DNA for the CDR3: TGTGCCAGCAGTATCAGGGACTCTACGGGGGAGCTGTTTTTT.

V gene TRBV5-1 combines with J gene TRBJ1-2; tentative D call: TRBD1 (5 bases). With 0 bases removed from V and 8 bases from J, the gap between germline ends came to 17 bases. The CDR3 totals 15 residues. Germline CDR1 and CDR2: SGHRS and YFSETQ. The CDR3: CASSLVPGNHLGYTF. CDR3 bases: TGCGCCAGCAGCTTGGTCCCAGGGAACCACTTGGGCTACACCTTC.

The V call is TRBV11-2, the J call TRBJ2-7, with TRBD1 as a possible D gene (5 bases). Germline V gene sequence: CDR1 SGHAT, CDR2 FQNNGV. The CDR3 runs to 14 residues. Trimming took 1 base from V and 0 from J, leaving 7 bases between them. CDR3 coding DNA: TGTGCCAGCAGCTTAGGGACACTCTCCTACGAGCAGTACTTC. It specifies CASSLGTLSYEQYF.

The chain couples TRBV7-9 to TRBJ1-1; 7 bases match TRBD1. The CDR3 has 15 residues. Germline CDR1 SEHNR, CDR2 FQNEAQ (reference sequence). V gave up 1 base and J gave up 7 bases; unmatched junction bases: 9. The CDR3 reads CASSLERGRYGEAFF. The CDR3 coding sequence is TGTGCCAGCAGCTTAGAAAGGGGGCGTTATGGTGAAGCTTTCTTT.

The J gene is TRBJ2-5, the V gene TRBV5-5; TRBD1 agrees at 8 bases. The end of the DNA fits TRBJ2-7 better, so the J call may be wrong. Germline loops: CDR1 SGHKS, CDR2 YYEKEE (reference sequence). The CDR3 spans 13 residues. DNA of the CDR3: TGTGCCAGCTTCCGGGACAGGTCCTACGAGCAGTACTTC. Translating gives CASFRDRSYEQYF.

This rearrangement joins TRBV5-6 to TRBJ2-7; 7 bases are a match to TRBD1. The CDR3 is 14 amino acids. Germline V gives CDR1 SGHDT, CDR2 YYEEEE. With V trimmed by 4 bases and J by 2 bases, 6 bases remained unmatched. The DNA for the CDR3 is TGTGCCAGCAGCCTCCCAGGGGGAGCCTACGAGCAGTACTTC. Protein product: CASSLPGGAYEQYF.

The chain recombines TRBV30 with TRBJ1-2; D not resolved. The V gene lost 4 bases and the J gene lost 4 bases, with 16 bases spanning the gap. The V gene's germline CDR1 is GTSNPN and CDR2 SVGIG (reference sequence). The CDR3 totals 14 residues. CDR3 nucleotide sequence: TGTGCCTGGACCCCTCCCGGGGTAAGCTATGGCTACACCTTC. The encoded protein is CAWTPPGVSYGYTF.

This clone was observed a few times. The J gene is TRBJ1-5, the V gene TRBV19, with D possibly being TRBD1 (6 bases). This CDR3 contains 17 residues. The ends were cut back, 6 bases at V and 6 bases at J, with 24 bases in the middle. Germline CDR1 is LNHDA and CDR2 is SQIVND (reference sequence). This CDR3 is CASSLITGLGPGQPQHF. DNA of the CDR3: TGTGCCAGTAGCCTAATTACAGGGCTGGGTCCAGGTCAGCCCCAGCATTTT.

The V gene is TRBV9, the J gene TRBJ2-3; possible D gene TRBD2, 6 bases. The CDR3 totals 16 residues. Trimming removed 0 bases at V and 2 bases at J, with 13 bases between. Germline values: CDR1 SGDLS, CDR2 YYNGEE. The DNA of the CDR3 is TGTGCCAGCAGCGTAGCTCCTAGCGCCGACACAGATACGCAGTATTTT. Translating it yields CASSVAPSADTDTQYF. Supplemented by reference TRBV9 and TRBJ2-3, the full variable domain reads DSGVTQTPKHLITATGQRVTLRCSPRSGDLSVYWYQQSLDQGLQFLIQYYNGEERAKGNILERFSAQQFPDLHSELNLSSLELGDSALYFCASSVAPSADTDTQYFGPGTRLTVL.

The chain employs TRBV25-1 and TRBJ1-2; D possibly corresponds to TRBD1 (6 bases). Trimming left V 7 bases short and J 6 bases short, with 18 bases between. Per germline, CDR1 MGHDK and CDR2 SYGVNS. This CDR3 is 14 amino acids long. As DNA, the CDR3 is TGTGCCAGCAACCTAGCGGGGGCGCCTAATGGCTACACCTTC. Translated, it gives CASNLAGAPNGYTF.

The CDR3 here is CASIGGTGGWGYTF. DNA of the CDR3: TGTGCCAGTATCGGAGGGACAGGGGGCTGGGGCTACACCTTC. The chain is built from TRBV19 and TRBJ1-2; TRBD1 agrees at 12 bases. CDR1 LNHDA and CDR2 SQIVND come from the germline V gene (reference sequence). V lost 7 bases, J lost 8 bases, and 8 bases stayed unmatched. The CDR3 is made up of 14 amino acids.

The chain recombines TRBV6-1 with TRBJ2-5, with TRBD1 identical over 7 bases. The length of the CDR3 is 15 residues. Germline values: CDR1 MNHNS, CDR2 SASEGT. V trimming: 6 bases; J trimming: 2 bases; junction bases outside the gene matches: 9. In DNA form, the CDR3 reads TGTGCCAGCAGACCTGGTTGGGACAGTCAAGAGACCCAGTACTTC. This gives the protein CASRPGWDSQETQYF.

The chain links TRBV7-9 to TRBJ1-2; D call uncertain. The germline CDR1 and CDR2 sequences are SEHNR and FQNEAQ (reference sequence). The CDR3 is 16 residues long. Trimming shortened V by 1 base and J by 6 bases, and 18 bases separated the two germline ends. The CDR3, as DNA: TGTGCCAGCAGCTTAGGCCGGTCGGAGTCCCTCGATGGCTACACCTTC. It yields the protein CASSLGRSESLDGYTF.

CDR3 nucleotide sequence: TGTGCCAGCAGTGTAACAGATACGCAGTATTTT. This sequence encodes CASSVTDTQYF. This chain links TRBV6-6 with TRBJ2-3; no definite D call. The CDR3 loop spans 11 amino acids. V was clipped by 5 bases and J by 3 bases, with 3 bases between them. Germline assignment: CDR1 MNHNY and CDR2 SVGAGI (reference sequence).